Below are 30 T cell receptor beta chains sequenced from a single sample in a study of shared clonotypes between healthy human individuals. Sequenced by immunoSEQ multiplex PCR; TCRdb stores in-frame clones only, minus some. The sample holds some 2.3 million clones; 85% to 95% are singletons and the top ten take about 0.37%. What was sequenced was naive CD4+ T cells from PBMCs. Described subset: CD45RA+ positively selected. These receptors came from a man aged 18 to 30 in good health. Some clones in this sample may be carry-over from other donors' samples.

J is TRBJ1-5 and V is TRBV5-1; D is unclear. This CDR3 has 15 amino acids. V lost 1 base and J lost 2, with 10 bases in between. The germline V gene encodes CDR1 SGHRS and CDR2 YFSETQ. CDR3 loop: CASSLYSGGNQPQHF. The CDR3 coding sequence is TGCGCCAGCAGCTTGTATAGCGGGGGCAATCAGCCCCAGCATTTT.

The rearrangement links TRBV19 to TRBJ2-1; D ambiguous. Trimming took off 4 bases at V and 0 bases at J, with 10 bases between the two ends. The CDR3 runs 15 residues. CDR1 is LNHDA and CDR2 is SQIVND in the germline V gene (reference sequence). CDR3 protein: CASSTGSSSYNEQFF. In nucleotides, the CDR3 is TGTGCCAGTAGTACAGGTTCTAGCTCCTACAATGAGCAGTTCTTC.

This clone was detected once. The chain joins TRBV12-5 to TRBJ2-2; a weak D match, TRBD2 (5 bases). V was cut by 5 bases and J by 4 bases, with 11 bases left in between. The CDR3 consists of 14 residues. Germline V gene lookup returns CDR1 LGHNT and CDR2 FRNRAP. The CDR3 bases are TGTGCTAGTGGTCAGGACCGGGGCACCGGGGAGCTGTTTTTT. This translates into CASGQDRGTGELFF.

This rearrangement joins TRBV6-1 to TRBJ1-6; D perhaps matches TRBD1 (5 bases). There are 15 residues in the CDR3. The V end lost 4 bases, the J end lost 8 bases, and 15 bases lay between the germline ends. Germline values: CDR1 MNHNS, CDR2 SASEGT. CDR3 bases: TGTGCCAGCAGTGGAAGGGGCGGCTCAGATTCACCCCTCCACTTT. The encoded protein is CASSGRGGSDSPLHF.

The V and J genes are TRBV2 and TRBJ2-5, with 10 bases matching TRBD2. Germline-derived CDR1 and CDR2 are SNHLY and FYNNEI. The CDR3 has 14 amino acids. V lost 6 bases and J lost 5; bases outside the gene matches: 6. In DNA, the CDR3 is TGTGCCAGCAGCCTGGGACTAGCGACGGAGACCCAGTACTTC. It yields the protein CASSLGLATETQYF.

The CDR3 region is CATNKDRGREQYF. CDR3 bases: TGTGCCACCAACAAAGACAGGGGGCGCGAGCAGTACTTC. The chain combines TRBV15 with TRBJ2-7; 10 nucleotides agree with TRBD1. The CDR3 is 13 residues long. V trimming: 7 bases; J trimming: 6 bases; junction bases outside the gene matches: 6. Germline V gene sequence: CDR1 LNHNV, CDR2 YYDKDF (reference sequence).

The chain links TRBV30 to TRBJ1-3; D is ambiguous. The germline gives CDR1 GTSNPN, CDR2 SVGIG (reference sequence). The V and J ends lost 0 bases and 7 bases respectively, with 13 bases between them. The CDR3 contains 14 residues. The CDR3 here is CAWSVPGRWNTIYF. The CDR3 nucleotides are TGTGCCTGGAGTGTACCAGGACGATGGAACACCATATATTTT.

A remark on this clone: In the same sample, other DNA sequences code for this CDR3. This chain connects TRBV5-4 to TRBJ2-3; D ambiguous. The V gene's germline CDR1 is SGHNT and CDR2 YYREEE (reference sequence). CDR3 length: 12 residues. V gave up 0 bases and J gave up 3 bases, with 2 bases separating them. This CDR3 reads CASSLATDTQYF. The CDR3 bases are TGTGCCAGCAGCTTGGCTACAGATACGCAGTATTTT.

This sequence joins TRBV5-4 and TRBJ2-7; 9 bases line up with TRBD2. Per the germline V gene, CDR1 is SGHNT and CDR2 is YYREEE (reference sequence). The CDR3 length is 14 residues. Unmatched junction bases numbered 5, after V lost 3 bases and J lost 4 bases. The chain's CDR3 is CASSSRGGLYEQYF. CDR3 DNA: TGTGCCAGCAGCTCGCGGGGGGGGCTGTACGAGCAGTACTTC.

The chain is built from TRBV5-1 and TRBJ1-1, with D possibly being TRBD1 (5 bases). This CDR3 comprises 14 residues. Germline V lookup: CDR1 SGHRS, CDR2 YFSETQ. V lost 0 bases to trimming and J lost 4 bases, with 10 bases between them. As DNA, the CDR3 is TGCGCCAGCAGCTTGGGACTGGGGGTCACTGAAGCTTTCTTT. Translated: CASSLGLGVTEAFF.

CDR3 in amino acids: CASSLARDGQETQYF. DNA of the CDR3: TGTGCCAGCAGCTTGGCACGGGACGGCCAAGAGACCCAGTACTTC. V usage is TRBV5-4 and J usage is TRBJ2-5; D assignment may be TRBD1 or TRBD2 (5 bases each). Germline V gene lookup returns CDR1 SGHNT and CDR2 YYREEE (reference sequence). Trimming shortened V by 0 bases and J by 1 base, and 10 bases separated the two germline ends. The CDR3 has 15 residues.

Concerning this clone: The sample holds other DNA sequences that translate to the same CDR3. V gene TRBV4-1 combines with J gene TRBJ2-3, with 9 bases identical to TRBD1. V was clipped by 1 base and J by 1 base; unmatched bases: 0. The CDR3 has 15 residues. Germline V gene sequence: CDR1 MGHRA, CDR2 YSYEKL. CDR3 nucleotides: TGCGCCAGCAGCCAAGGACAGGGGGGCACAGATACGCAGTATTTT. Protein product: CASSQGQGGTDTQYF.

The chain has TRBV2 and TRBJ1-5; a possible D gene is TRBD1 (5 bases). The V gene's germline CDR1 is SNHLY and CDR2 FYNNEI. This CDR3 is 14 amino acids long. The V gene lost 4 bases and the J gene lost 2 bases, with 9 bases spanning the gap. CDR3 residues: CASSGGEGNQPQHF. CDR3 bases: TGTGCCAGCAGTGGGGGGGAAGGCAATCAGCCCCAGCATTTT.

V and J are TRBV7-2 and TRBJ1-4; D is unresolved. Per germline, CDR1 SGHTA and CDR2 FQGNSA. This CDR3 contains 12 residues. The V and J ends lost 5 bases and 7 bases respectively, with 8 bases between them. The CDR3 spells CASSPPSEKLFF. The CDR3 DNA reads TGTGCCAGCAGCCCTCCGAGTGAAAAACTGTTTTTT.

The chain uses TRBV19 and TRBJ1-2, with D uncertain. Germline CDR1 is LNHDA and CDR2 is SQIVND (reference sequence). V lost 9 bases, J lost 7 bases, and 21 bases lay in between. The CDR3 contains 14 residues. CDR3 sequence: CASHEGRNLPGYTF. DNA of the CDR3: TGTGCCAGCCACGAGGGCAGGAACCTCCCTGGCTACACCTTC.

This chain links TRBV27 with TRBJ2-1, with 9 bases lining up with TRBD1. This CDR3 contains 16 residues. CDR1 and CDR2 (germline): MNHEY, SMNVEV (reference sequence). The V and J ends lost 10 bases and 0 bases, in that order; junction bases with no gene match: 10. The CDR3 coding sequence is TGTGCCACCGCTCAGACAGGGGGATACTCCTACAATGAGCAGTTCTTC. Protein: CATAQTGGYSYNEQFF.

The chain joins TRBV28 to TRBJ1-1; the match to TRBD1 covers 11 bases. The junction had 11 bases not matched to a gene; V was cut back by 6 bases and J by 5 bases. CDR1 and CDR2 from the germline V gene are MDHEN and SYDVKM. This CDR3 has 16 residues. DNA of the CDR3: TGTGCCAGCAGGAATTTCGGGACAGGGGGGGGTACTGAAGCTTTCTTT. It yields the protein CASRNFGTGGGTEAFF.

The chain uses TRBV11-3 and TRBJ2-1, with D perhaps matching TRBD1 or TRBD2 (5 bases each). The V gene lost 4 bases and the J gene lost 8 bases, with 18 bases spanning the gap. CDR3 length equals 15 residues. Germline V gene sequence: CDR1 SGHNT, CDR2 YENEEA. In DNA, the CDR3 is TGTGCCAGCAGCTCAGGGAACAGGTTGGAGGATGAGCAGTTCTTC. Protein sequence: CASSSGNRLEDEQFF.

The rearrangement joins TRBV28 to TRBJ1-5; D is uncertain. This CDR3 contains 12 residues. V was pared by 10 bases and J by 2 bases, with 9 bases between. Germline-derived CDR1 and CDR2 are MDHEN and SYDVKM. CDR3 nucleotides: TGTGCCACAACGGTTGGCAATCAGCCCCAGCATTTT. This encodes CATTVGNQPQHF. The whole variable domain, remainder taken from reference TRBV28 and TRBJ1-5, is DVKVTQSSRYLVKRTGEKVFLECVQDMDHENMFWYRQDPGLGLRLIYFSYDVKMKEKGDIPEGYSVSREKKERFSLILESASTNQTSMYLCATTVGNQPQHFGDGTRLSIL.

V usage is TRBV6-1 and J usage is TRBJ1-4; TRBD1 agrees at 7 bases. The CDR3 has 16 residues. J lost 4 bases, V lost 0 bases, and 5 bases had no gene match. Germline assignment: CDR1 MNHNS and CDR2 SASEGT. CDR3 bases: TGTGCCAGCAGTGAAGCCGGGACAGTTTATAATGAAAAACTGTTTTTT. Translation gives CASSEAGTVYNEKLFF.

The chain combines TRBV5-1 with TRBJ1-2; D might be TRBD1 (6 bases). The germline V gene encodes CDR1 SGHRS and CDR2 YFSETQ. The ends were cut back, 7 bases at V and 5 bases at J, with 18 bases in the middle. The CDR3 loop spans 14 amino acids. The CDR3 here is CASYHGGSSYGYTF. The CDR3 DNA reads TGCGCCAGCTATCACGGGGGCTCGTCATATGGCTACACCTTC.

The chain carries TRBV9 and TRBJ2-7; the match to TRBD1 covers 11 bases. The CDR3 sequence is 15 residues long. Germline assignment: CDR1 SGDLS and CDR2 YYNGEE. V dropped 4 bases and J dropped 2; count of bases not matched to a gene: 5. The CDR3 DNA reads TGTGCCAGCAGCCCAAGGGACAGGGGGACCTACGAGCAGTACTTC. It is translated as CASSPRDRGTYEQYF.

As to this clone: The identical CDR3 is also encoded by other nucleotide sequences in the sample. The gene calls are TRBV2 and TRBJ1-4; 10 positions match TRBD1. CDR1 and CDR2 from the germline V gene are SNHLY and FYNNEI. The V segment lost 6 bases and the J segment 5 bases; nucleotides outside the gene matches: 3. The length of the CDR3 is 14 residues. The CDR3 DNA reads TGTGCCAGCAGACCGGACAGGGGGAATGAAAAACTGTTTTTT. Translating it yields CASRPDRGNEKLFF.

This CDR3 reads CAGGGRNYGYTF. In nucleotides, the CDR3 is TGTGCCGGGGGCGGACGTAACTATGGCTACACCTTC. The gene calls are TRBV6-1 and TRBJ1-2; TRBD1 might be the D (6 bases). CDR1 is MNHNS and CDR2 is SASEGT in the germline V gene. With 11 bases removed from V and 1 base from J, the gap between germline ends came to 11 bases. This CDR3 is 12 amino acids long.

J is TRBJ2-3 and V is TRBV7-3; perhaps D is TRBD1 or TRBD2 (5 bases each). From germline, CDR1 is SGHTA and CDR2 FQGTGA. With 4 bases removed from V and 0 bases from J, the gap between germline ends came to 11 bases. The CDR3 extends over 15 amino acids. CDR3 amino acids: CASSSRGPSTDTQYF. The CDR3 coding sequence is TGTGCCAGCAGCTCACGGGGACCGAGCACAGATACGCAGTATTTT.

The chain couples TRBV2 to TRBJ2-7; unclear D gene. This CDR3 has 12 amino acids. V was shortened by 6 bases and J by 5 bases, with 11 bases between the two germline ends. Per germline, CDR1 SNHLY and CDR2 FYNNEI. Here the CDR3 reads CASRPRSNEQYF. CDR3 DNA sequence: TGTGCCAGCAGGCCGCGTTCGAACGAGCAGTACTTC.

This chain joins TRBV5-1 and TRBJ2-1; 14 nucleotides align to TRBD2. Trimming removed 4 bases from V and 4 bases from J; junction bases left unmatched: 16. CDR1 is SGHRS and CDR2 is YFSETQ in the germline V gene. The CDR3 consists of 20 residues. The CDR3 sequence is CASSPAGTSGSSAFYNEQFF. In nucleotides, the CDR3 is TGCGCCAGCAGCCCCGCCGGGACTAGCGGGAGTTCCGCCTTTTACAATGAGCAGTTCTTC.

In its sample, this clone was seen once. This chain connects TRBV19 to TRBJ1-2; 7 bases fit TRBD1. Germline loops: CDR1 LNHDA, CDR2 SQIVND (reference sequence). CDR3 size: 15 residues. The V gene end was trimmed by 5 bases and the J gene end by 8 bases; junction bases not matched to a gene: 14. CDR3: CASSAQGQRPGGYTF. CDR3 nucleotide sequence: TGTGCCAGTAGTGCCCAGGGACAGCGCCCGGGGGGCTACACCTTC.

The genes are TRBV28 and TRBJ2-4; D perhaps matches TRBD1 (5 bases). Germline V gene data show CDR1 as MDHEN and CDR2 as SYDVKM. The V end lost 6 bases, the J end lost 7 bases, and 16 bases lay between the germline ends. The CDR3 runs 14 residues. CDR3 amino acids: CASRSTERTNIQYF. The CDR3 region has the DNA TGTGCCAGCAGGTCGACAGAACGTACGAACATTCAGTACTTC.

The rearrangement joins TRBV27 to TRBJ2-3; no clear D gene. CDR3 length: 15 amino acids. The V gene lost 5 bases and the J gene lost 1 base, with 13 bases spanning the gap. The germline gives CDR1 MNHEY, CDR2 SMNVEV (reference sequence). The CDR3 nucleotides are TGTGCCAGCAGTCTGGGCGGAGTCGGCACAGATACGCAGTATTTT. Translated, it gives CASSLGGVGTDTQYF.